This TCR beta chain comes out of a study of cytomegalovirus exposure and HLA in healthy donors. This CDR3 has 14 residues. V lost 7 bases and J 4 bases, leaving 13 bases between the germline ends. In germline, CDR1 is MDHEN, CDR2 SYDVKM. Generated by immunoSEQ multiplex PCR, the TCRdb table keeps only in-frame clones and is missing some. The sample has 95,000 to 150,000 clones, under 90% seen once. Sequenced sample: PBMCs. The clonotype originates from a woman aged 18-30 years in good health and CMV-seronegative. The V call is TRBV28, the J call TRBJ2-2; D unclear. The CDR3 protein is CASKMTTSTGELFF. Written as DNA, the CDR3 is TGTGCCAGCAAGATGACAACGAGCACCGGGGAGCTGTTTTTT.